The 29 T cell receptor beta chains below come from one sample, sequenced in a study of cytomegalovirus exposure and HLA in healthy donors. 60 Vbeta and 13 Jbeta primers were used in PCR. Method: immunoSEQ multiplex PCR; TCRdb's copy keeps in-frame clones and lacks some. This table holds approximately 180,000 clones, around four fifths found once. Input material: PBMCs. These TCRs come from a middle-aged woman in good health and CMV-seronegative.

This clone appeared a few times. V and J are TRBV19 and TRBJ1-1; D is uncertain. Germline CDR1 reads LNHDA; CDR2 reads SQIVND (reference sequence). V lost 6 bases and J 1 base, leaving 9 bases between the germline ends. The CDR3 extends over 13 amino acids. The CDR3 spells CASSYQRNTEAFF. The CDR3 DNA reads TGTGCCAGTAGCTACCAACGGAACACTGAAGCTTTCTTT.

The chain recombines TRBV7-2 with TRBJ2-2; weak D call: TRBD1 (6 bases). The CDR3 is 15 amino acids. In germline, CDR1 is SGHTA, CDR2 FQGNSA. V was shortened by 3 bases and J by 3 bases, with 11 bases between the two germline ends. The CDR3 loop reads CASSFWTVDTGELFF. In DNA form, the CDR3 reads TGTGCCAGCAGCTTCTGGACAGTGGACACCGGGGAGCTGTTTTTT. Full variable domain (rest looked up from reference TRBV7-2 and TRBJ2-2): GAGVSQSPSNKVTEKGKDVELRCDPISGHTALYWYRQSLGQGLEFLIYFQGNSAPDKSGLPSDRFSAERTGGSVSTLTIQRTQQEDSAVYLCASSFWTVDTGELFFGEGSRLTVL.

The chain couples TRBV28 to TRBJ1-3; D is ambiguous. The length of the CDR3 is 15 residues. Per germline, CDR1 MDHEN and CDR2 SYDVKM. V was cut by 5 bases and J by 1 base, with 12 bases left in between. CDR3 region: CASSKHGGSGNTIYF. In DNA, the CDR3 is TGTGCCAGCAGTAAACACGGAGGTTCTGGAAACACCATATATTTT.

The genes are TRBV7-9 and TRBJ1-1, with D tentatively TRBD1 (6 bases). This CDR3 has 15 residues. Germline CDR1 SEHNR, CDR2 FQNEAQ (reference sequence). V lost 5 bases and J 5 bases, leaving 18 bases between the germline ends. The CDR3 nucleotides are TGTGCCAGCAGCCCGATAGGGGGGGAGGAAACTGAAGCTTTCTTT. Translating it yields CASSPIGGEETEAFF.

This clone was seen a handful of times. The genes are TRBV6-1 and TRBJ1-2, with 7 bases that match TRBD1. The germline V gene encodes CDR1 MNHNS and CDR2 SASEGT. The CDR3 has 15 amino acids. Germline trimming cut 4 bases from V and 2 bases from J; bases unmatched to any gene: 7. The CDR3 sequence is CASSGSLDRNYGYTF. The CDR3 DNA follows: TGTGCCAGCAGTGGATCCCTGGACAGGAACTATGGCTACACCTTC.

V gene TRBV11-3 combines with J gene TRBJ2-5; 13 nucleotides line up with TRBD2. V lost 0 bases, J lost 6 bases, and 4 bases stayed unmatched. Germline V gene sequence: CDR1 SGHNT, CDR2 YENEEA. CDR3 size: 16 residues. The CDR3 region has the DNA TGTGCCAGCAGCTTAGAGACTAGCGGGAGGAGACAGACCCAGTACTTC. This translates into CASSLETSGRRQTQYF.

V gene TRBV9 combines with J gene TRBJ1-1; D is perhaps TRBD1 (6 bases). Trimming cost V 3 bases and J 11 bases, with 14 bases left between them. Per the germline V gene, CDR1 is SGDLS and CDR2 is YYNGEE. The CDR3 is 12 residues long. CDR3 residues: CASSGRTGYAFF. CDR3 nucleotide sequence: TGTGCCAGCAGCGGCCGCACAGGGTACGCTTTCTTT.

V usage is TRBV5-1 and J usage is TRBJ2-7, with 9 positions matching TRBD2. Germline CDR1 and CDR2: SGHRS and YFSETQ. V dropped 4 bases and J dropped 0; count of bases not matched to a gene: 2. The CDR3 contains 14 residues. This CDR3 reads CASSSGGSSYEQYV. The CDR3 nucleotides are TGCGCCAGCAGCAGCGGGGGGAGCTCCTACGAGCAGTACGTC.

This clone was seen only a few times. The chain uses TRBV7-2 and TRBJ2-3; the D is unclear. Germline V gene data show CDR1 as SGHTA and CDR2 as FQGNSA. The CDR3 sequence is 12 residues long. V was pared by 6 bases and J by 2 bases, with 6 bases between. CDR3 DNA sequence: TGTGCCAGCAGACAACACACAGATACGCAGTATTTT. As protein: CASRQHTDTQYF.

This chain uses TRBV12-5 with TRBJ1-1; the D gene is possibly TRBD1 (6 bases). Germline V gives CDR1 LGHNT, CDR2 FRNRAP. The CDR3 contains 13 residues. Trimming pared 2 bases from V and 4 bases from J, leaving 8 bases between. The CDR3 DNA is TGTGCTAGTGGTTTGCAGGGGACCACTGAAGCTTTCTTT. It translates to CASGLQGTTEAFF.

The chain joins TRBV28 to TRBJ1-2; a possible D gene is TRBD1 (5 bases). The V end was cut by 5 bases, the J end by 6 bases, with 13 bases between. CDR1 and CDR2 (germline): MDHEN, SYDVKM. The CDR3 spans 13 residues. The CDR3 sequence is CASSIQGIDGYTF. CDR3 nucleotides: TGTGCCAGCAGTATCCAGGGTATCGATGGCTACACCTTC.

V and J are TRBV5-8 and TRBJ2-1; TRBD1 matches 7 bases. Germline-derived CDR1 and CDR2 are SGHTS and YDEGEE. The CDR3 loop spans 15 amino acids. V trimming: 4 bases; J trimming: 1 base; junction bases outside the gene matches: 5. The CDR3 sequence: CASSRGPESYNEQFF. DNA for the CDR3: TGTGCCAGCAGCAGGGGGCCGGAGTCCTACAATGAGCAGTTCTTC.

The J gene is TRBJ1-2, the V gene TRBV11-3; D is undetermined. Germline V gene lookup returns CDR1 SGHNT and CDR2 YENEEA. V was cut by 5 bases and J by 2 bases, with 9 bases left in between. This CDR3 is 13 amino acids long. The CDR3 is CASSPTLNYGYTF. The DNA of the CDR3 is TGTGCCAGCAGCCCGACATTAAACTATGGCTACACCTTC. Looking up the rest from reference TRBV11-3 and TRBJ1-2 gives the full variable domain: EAGVVQSPRYKIIEKKQPVAFWCNPISGHNTLYWYLQNLGQGPELLIRYENEEAVDDSQLPKDRFSAERLKGVDSTLKIQPAELGDSAVYLCASSPTLNYGYTFGSGTRLTVV.

This chain joins TRBV18 and TRBJ2-1; 12 positions agree with TRBD1. Per germline, CDR1 KGHSH and CDR2 LQKENI. The V segment lost 3 bases and the J segment 7 bases; nucleotides outside the gene matches: 7. The CDR3 sequence is 16 residues long. The CDR3 protein is CASSPRPGQGANEQFF. CDR3 DNA sequence: TGTGCCAGCTCACCCCGGCCGGGACAGGGGGCTAATGAGCAGTTCTTC.

V and J are TRBV7-8 and TRBJ1-4; TRBD1 aligns across 7 bases. The ends lost 1 base at V and 0 bases at J; junction bases unmatched: 5. CDR1 and CDR2 (germline): SGHVS, FQNEAQ. The CDR3 spans 17 residues. The DNA of the CDR3 is TGTGCCAGCAGCTTAGAGGGGGCCAGGCCAACTAATGAAAAACTGTTTTTT. This encodes CASSLEGARPTNEKLFF.

The chain couples TRBV28 to TRBJ2-3; TRBD1 matches 11 bases. This CDR3 region has 12 residues. CDR1 and CDR2 from the germline V gene are MDHEN and SYDVKM. The ends lost 10 bases at V and 9 bases at J; junction bases unmatched: 6. The CDR3 DNA follows: TGTGCCACTGGACAGGGGGCAGGAACGCAGTATTTT. Amino acids: CATGQGAGTQYF.

The chain uses TRBV14 and TRBJ2-1; 7 bases align to TRBD2. J lost 0 bases, V lost 3 bases, and 5 bases had no gene match. The CDR3 length is 16 residues. CDR1 SGHDN and CDR2 FVKESK come from the germline V gene. This CDR3 is CASSHQAGSSYNEQFF. Here the CDR3 DNA reads TGTGCCAGCAGCCACCAAGCGGGGAGCTCCTACAATGAGCAGTTCTTC.

The genes are TRBV7-8 and TRBJ2-1; D is uncertain. V was clipped by 0 bases and J by 7 bases, with 4 bases between them. Germline assignment: CDR1 SGHVS and CDR2 FQNEAQ. This CDR3 has 12 amino acids. The CDR3 coding sequence is TGTGCCAGCAGCTTAGCGTCGAATGAGCAGTTCTTC. Translating it yields CASSLASNEQFF.

The CDR3 sequence is CASRPGQASSYEQYF. The CDR3 DNA reads TGTGCCAGCAGGCCGGGACAGGCATCTTCCTACGAGCAGTACTTC. The rearrangement joins TRBV27 to TRBJ2-5; the match to TRBD1 covers 8 bases. The end of the DNA fits TRBJ2-7 better, so the J call may be wrong. CDR1 MNHEY and CDR2 SMNVEV come from the germline V gene (reference sequence). The CDR3 runs 15 residues.

This CDR3 is CASSFLAGGYYEQYF. CDR3 nucleotide sequence: TGTGCCAGCAGTTTTCTAGCGGGAGGATATTACGAGCAGTACTTC. The rearrangement uses TRBV13 and TRBJ2-5; 11 bases agree with TRBD2. Near its end, the DNA agrees better with TRBJ2-7, so the J call may be wrong. The germline gives CDR1 PRHDT, CDR2 FYEKMQ (reference sequence). The CDR3 sequence is 15 residues long.

The chain joins TRBV9 to TRBJ2-2, with TRBD2 identical over 8 bases. From germline, CDR1 is SGDLS and CDR2 YYNGEE. This CDR3 has 14 residues. Trimming removed 5 bases from V and 3 bases from J; junction bases left unmatched: 3. As DNA, the CDR3 is TGTGCCAGCAGAAGCGGGAGCGACACCGGGGAGCTGTTTTTT. This sequence encodes CASRSGSDTGELFF.

V usage is TRBV7-9 and J usage is TRBJ2-1, with 9 bases that match TRBD1. The germline CDR1 and CDR2 sequences are SEHNR and FQNEAQ (reference sequence). The CDR3 length is 15 residues. DNA for the CDR3: TGTGCACTCCCTACAGGGGGCGGGCTGGACAATGAGCAGTTCTTC. Amino acid sequence: CALPTGGGLDNEQFF.

This clone has more than one count but fewer than ten. Other DNA sequences in the sample encode the same CDR3. The V and J genes are TRBV6-5 and TRBJ2-3, with a possible D match to TRBD2 (5 bases). V was pared by 4 bases and J by 5 bases, with 10 bases between. The CDR3 extends over 13 amino acids. Per the germline V gene, CDR1 is MNHEY and CDR2 is SVGAGI. CDR3 protein: CASSSLEGDTQYF. CDR3 bases: TGTGCCAGCAGTTCCCTAGAGGGAGATACGCAGTATTTT.

CDR3 region: CASSLDAVPNQPQHF. CDR3 bases: TGTGCCAGCTCACTCGATGCGGTTCCGAATCAGCCCCAGCATTTT. The rearrangement joins TRBV18 to TRBJ1-5; no clear D gene. This CDR3 region has 15 residues. Germline-derived CDR1 and CDR2 are KGHSH and LQKENI. Trimming removed 4 bases at V and 4 bases at J, with 14 bases between.

The rearrangement uses TRBV5-6 and TRBJ2-5, with 16 bases lining up with TRBD2. Trimming removed 3 bases from V and 5 bases from J; junction bases left unmatched: 7. Germline CDR1 is SGHDT and CDR2 is YYEEEE. This CDR3 is built from 17 residues. The CDR3 reads CASSSRGLAGGGETQYF. CDR3 in DNA: TGTGCCAGCAGCTCCCGGGGACTAGCGGGAGGGGGGGAGACCCAGTACTTC.

V and J are TRBV29-1 and TRBJ1-2, with 8 bases lining up with TRBD1. The CDR3 runs 13 residues. Germline values: CDR1 SQVTM, CDR2 ANQGSEA. V shed 5 bases and J 6 bases; nucleotides not matched to a gene: 8. The CDR3 region has the DNA TGCAGCGTTTTGGGACAGGATGTCAATGGCTACACCTTC. Its translation: CSVLGQDVNGYTF.

The rearrangement links TRBV18 to TRBJ1-3; D is possibly TRBD1 (5 bases). Trimming left V 3 bases short and J 0 bases short, with 15 bases between. The CDR3 length is 17 residues. Germline V gene data show CDR1 as KGHSH and CDR2 as LQKENI. CDR3 region: CASSPVVGESSGNTIYF. CDR3 bases: TGTGCCAGCTCACCGGTAGTAGGGGAAAGCTCTGGAAACACCATATATTTT.

J is TRBJ2-7 and V is TRBV15, with D possibly TRBD2 on 6 matching bases. The germline V gene encodes CDR1 LNHNV and CDR2 YYDKDF (reference sequence). The V end was cut by 1 base, the J end by 6 bases, with 13 bases between. CDR3 length equals 14 residues. CDR3 DNA: TGTGCCACCAGCAGAGGGGGGAAAGCGGGCGAGCAGTACGTC. Translating it yields CATSRGGKAGEQYV.

V and J are TRBV2 and TRBJ2-2; tentatively, D is TRBD1 (5 bases). Germline V gene lookup returns CDR1 SNHLY and CDR2 FYNNEI. V was trimmed by 6 bases and J by 5 bases, leaving 13 bases between them. This CDR3 is 14 amino acids long. CDR3 residues: CASRFNQGTGELFF. CDR3 coding DNA: TGTGCCAGCAGATTCAACCAGGGAACCGGGGAGCTGTTTTTT.